The 18 T cell receptor beta chains given below trace back to one sample, sequenced in a study of spatial heterogeneity in lung cancer. Time point of the sample: sample taken at primary tumor resection. MiXCR, run by TCRdb on the 5' RACE reads, gives a single entry per CDR3 protein. This sample yields roughly 6,100 distinct CDR3 sequences, of which less than 15% are seen a single time; roughly 22% belongs to the top ten. The specimen comprised normal lung tissue next to the tumor, sampled at surgery. The receptors shown here come from a female donor with early-stage non-small cell lung cancer.

This clonotype is large (0.1 to 1%). The chain links TRBV6-1 to TRBJ1-5; tentative D call: TRBD1 (6 bases). Per the germline V gene, CDR1 is MNHNS and CDR2 is SASEGT. Trimming stripped 1 base from V and 7 bases from J, with 17 bases between. This CDR3 has 16 amino acids. DNA for the CDR3: TGTGCCAGCAGTGAAGGCGTCGGACGAGGGGGACAGCCCCAGCATTTT. Its protein is CASSEGVGRGGQPQHF.

Many counts were recorded for this clonotype. The rearrangement links TRBV10-3 to TRBJ2-5; 12 nucleotides match TRBD1. Trimming removed 10 bases from V and 5 bases from J; junction bases left unmatched: 5. The CDR3 sequence is 13 residues long. From germline, CDR1 is ENHRY and CDR2 SYGVKD. CDR3 loop: CATGTGGGETQYF. The CDR3 DNA follows: TGTGCCACTGGGACAGGGGGCGGGGAGACCCAGTACTTC.

This clonotype is classed as medium-sized. The chain links TRBV30 to TRBJ2-2; 9 bases are shared with TRBD2. From germline, CDR1 is GTSNPN and CDR2 SVGIG (reference sequence). Trimming removed 2 bases from V and 2 bases from J; junction bases left unmatched: 3. This CDR3 has 15 amino acids. CDR3 DNA: TGTGCCTGGAGTAGGACTAGCGATAACACCGGGGAGCTGTTTTTT. Translated, it gives CAWSRTSDNTGELFF.

By frequency in the sample, this clonotype is medium-sized. The chain employs TRBV20-1 and TRBJ2-5, with a possible D match to TRBD2 (5 bases). Trimming stripped 5 bases from V and 3 bases from J, with 7 bases between. The CDR3 is 11 amino acids. The germline gives CDR1 DFQATT, CDR2 SNEGSKA (reference sequence). For the CDR3, the DNA is TGCAGTGCTCTAGCTAAAGAGACCCAGTACTTC. Translating it yields CSALAKETQYF.

This clonotype was seen ten or more times. V and J are TRBV20-1 and TRBJ2-2, with 9 bases aligning to TRBD1. Germline V gene data show CDR1 as DFQATT and CDR2 as SNEGSKA (reference sequence). The CDR3 is 17 residues long. Germline trimming cut 3 bases from V and 5 bases from J; bases unmatched to any gene: 13. CDR3 nucleotides: TGCAGTGCTAGTGGAGCGCCGGACAGGGGCCTTACCGGGGAGCTGTTTTTT. It specifies CSASGAPDRGLTGELFF.

By sample fraction, this clonotype is medium-sized. The chain employs TRBV30 and TRBJ2-7; 10 bases align to TRBD2. From germline, CDR1 is GTSNPN and CDR2 SVGIG (reference sequence). The V and J ends lost 1 base and 2 bases, in that order; junction bases with no gene match: 5. The CDR3 has 15 residues. This CDR3 reads CAWSAGTSVPYEQYF. Here the CDR3 DNA reads TGTGCCTGGAGTGCCGGGACTAGCGTGCCCTACGAGCAGTACTTC.

This clonotype has just one count. This rearrangement joins TRBV20-1 to TRBJ2-6; D ambiguous. CDR1 DFQATT and CDR2 SNEGSKA come from the germline V gene (reference sequence). Trimming left V 3 bases short and J 2 bases short, with 8 bases between. The CDR3 has 14 residues. CDR3 loop: CSARPFTGANVLTF. The CDR3 DNA sequence: TGCAGTGCTAGGCCATTTACTGGGGCCAACGTCCTGACTTTC.

In its sample, this clonotype is large. The chain links TRBV6-1 to TRBJ1-2; 9 positions match TRBD1. Unmatched junction bases numbered 12, after V lost 7 bases and J lost 0 bases. Germline V gene data show CDR1 as MNHNS and CDR2 as SASEGT. This CDR3 is 17 amino acids long. The CDR3: CASTYKGTGTANYGYTF. The CDR3 nucleotides are TGTGCCAGCACATATAAGGGGACAGGGACGGCTAACTATGGCTACACCTTC.

This clonotype has just a few counts. The CDR3 spells CASSLALADEQFF. In DNA, the CDR3 is TGTGCCAGCAGCTTAGCACTAGCGGATGAGCAGTTCTTC. This rearrangement joins TRBV7-9 to TRBJ2-1; 8 nucleotides line up with TRBD2. J lost 8 bases, V lost 0 bases, and 0 bases had no gene match. CDR3 length: 13 amino acids. Germline values: CDR1 SEHNR, CDR2 FQNEAQ (reference sequence).

The V and J genes are TRBV5-4 and TRBJ1-1; D might be TRBD1 (6 bases). The germline gives CDR1 SGHNT, CDR2 YYREEE (reference sequence). The CDR3 covers 14 residues. Trimming left V 4 bases short and J 1 base short, with 11 bases between. CDR3 sequence reads: CASSPTDRNTEAFF. The DNA for the CDR3 is TGTGCCAGCAGCCCCACGGACAGGAACACTGAAGCTTTCTTT.

This chain uses TRBV28 with TRBJ1-5; possible D gene TRBD1, 6 bases. The CDR3 is 15 amino acids. V was shortened by 1 base and J by 6 bases, with 13 bases between the two germline ends. CDR1 MDHEN and CDR2 SYDVKM come from the germline V gene. CDR3 bases: TGTGCCAGCAGTTTATCCTCCCCAGGGGCTCAGCCCCAGCATTTT. Translating it yields CASSLSSPGAQPQHF.

This chain connects TRBV5-4 to TRBJ2-5, with D possibly matching TRBD1 (5 bases). CDR1 and CDR2 from the germline V gene are SGHNT and YYREEE (reference sequence). This CDR3 comprises 14 residues. V was pared by 1 base and J by 9 bases, with 16 bases between. The CDR3 loop reads CASSLLGQGNSQYF. CDR3 DNA: TGTGCCAGCAGCTTGTTAGGGCAGGGAAATTCCCAGTACTTC.

By share, this clonotype counts as medium-sized. In DNA, the CDR3 is TGTGCCAGCAGCGCTGGACAGGCTAGCCGGCTTGGCATTCAGTACTTC. It encodes CASSAGQASRLGIQYF. The chain has TRBV5-5 and TRBJ2-4; 7 bases map to TRBD1. V shed 4 bases and J 9 bases; nucleotides not matched to a gene: 16. The germline V gene encodes CDR1 SGHKS and CDR2 YYEKEE (reference sequence). This CDR3 has 16 residues.

This clonotype was seen at least ten times. V gene TRBV7-2 combines with J gene TRBJ1-1, with TRBD1 as a possible D gene (5 bases). This CDR3 comprises 15 residues. Germline V gives CDR1 SGHTA, CDR2 FQGNSA. Deletions cut 3 bases from V and 8 bases from J, with 19 bases between. The DNA of the CDR3 is TGTGCCAGCAGCTTGGGGTTGGGGACTGCGAAGGAAGCTTTCTTT. Its protein product is CASSLGLGTAKEAFF.

For this clonotype: A much more abundant neighbour one base away suggests this may be a read error. The V and J genes are TRBV28 and TRBJ2-1; weak D call: TRBD2 (6 bases). CDR3 length: 11 residues. Per germline, CDR1 MDHEN and CDR2 SYDVKM. CDR3 bases: TGTGTCAGCAATTCCGGGGGAAAGCAGTTCTTC. As protein: CVSNSGGKQFF.

The rearrangement uses TRBV4-3 and TRBJ2-4, with a weak D call TRBD2 (6 bases). CDR3 length equals 18 residues. Looked up from germline, CDR1 is LGHNA and CDR2 is YSLEER. V was shortened by 1 base and J by 0 bases, with 16 bases between the two germline ends. The CDR3 sequence: CASSQAPRRGLAKNIQYF. The CDR3 DNA is TGCGCCAGCAGCCAAGCCCCTCGTCGGGGGTTAGCCAAAAACATTCAGTACTTC.

This clonotype was counted a few times. The rearrangement links TRBV20-1 to TRBJ2-5; perhaps TRBD2 as D (6 bases). CDR1 DFQATT and CDR2 SNEGSKA come from the germline V gene (reference sequence). The length of the CDR3 is 13 residues. Trimming took 0 bases from V and 5 from J, leaving 10 bases between them. The CDR3 reads CSAREGGLETQYF. The CDR3 coding sequence is TGCAGTGCTAGAGAGGGGGGTCTGGAGACCCAGTACTTC.

The gene calls are TRBV6-5 and TRBJ2-5; maybe TRBD2 (5 bases). Germline V gene lookup returns CDR1 MNHEY and CDR2 SVGAGI. V was shortened by 4 bases and J by 5 bases, with 11 bases between the two germline ends. The CDR3 sequence is 13 residues long. The CDR3 here is CASSWRRSETQYF. CDR3 nucleotides: TGTGCCAGCAGTTGGCGGAGGTCGGAGACCCAGTACTTC.